Listed below are T cell receptor beta chains from one sample, sequenced in a study of beta chain features in type 1 diabetes. Sequenced by immunoSEQ multiplex PCR; TCRdb stores in-frame clones only, minus some. The profile shows 850,000 to 900,000 clones, 15% to 20% of them singletons. The sequenced material came from naive CD4+ T cells from blood. All receptors derive from a woman in her late teens or twenties in good health. Both conserved end residues are part of each CDR3. The D gene is left open where the match is weak. Not every row has a clone size; where given, it reads once, few, many or a size class.

.,11,TRBJ2-7,TRBD1,TRBV20-1,CSAREGGMQYF,TGCAGTGCTAGAGAAGGGGGCATGCAGTACTTC
few,11,TRBJ1-3,.,TRBV6-5,CASNHGNTIYF,TGTGCCAGCAACCACGGAAACACCATATATTTT
few,14,TRBJ2-3,TRBD2,TRBV29-1,CSVSGGRAADTQYF,TGCAGCGTCTCGGGCGGGAGGGCCGCCGATACGCAGTATTTT
few,16,TRBJ2-1,.,TRBV7-2,CASSLTRRASYNEQFF,TGTGCCAGCAGCCTAACCAGGCGCGCCTCCTACAATGAGCAGTTCTTC
.,17,TRBJ1-5,.,TRBV21-1,CASSNRDGLGMNQPQHF,TGTGCCAGCAGCAACCGGGACGGCCTAGGAATGAATCAGCCCCAGCATTTT
.,14,TRBJ2-5,.,TRBV5-5,CASSDRAGAETQYF,TGTGCCAGCAGCGATCGGGCAGGGGCAGAGACCCAGTACTTC
.,12,TRBJ2-3,.,TRBV14,CASSRTTDTQYF,TGTGCCAGCAGCCGGACCACAGATACGCAGTATTTT
few,13,TRBJ2-1,.,TRBV14,CASSQGRYNEQFF,TGTGCCAGCAGCCAAGGTAGATACAATGAGCAGTTCTTC
.,18,TRBJ2-1,.,TRBV7-9,CASSLLRGTWGTRDEQFF,TGTGCCAGCAGCTTACTAAGGGGGACCTGGGGCACTCGTGATGAGCAGTTCTTC
few,13,TRBJ1-5,TRBD1,TRBV6-5,CASIDRGQQPQHF,TGTGCCAGCATAGACAGGGGGCAACAGCCCCAGCATTTT
.,16,TRBJ2-1,.,TRBV4-2,CASSQESGNAYNEQFF,TGTGCCAGCAGCCAAGAGTCCGGGAATGCCTACAATGAGCAGTTCTTC
few,13,TRBJ1-2,.,TRBV14,CASSQVGEYGYTF,TGTGCCAGCAGCCAAGTCGGGGAATATGGCTACACCTTC
.,14,TRBJ2-3,TRBD2,TRBV28,CASKGTRILDTQYF,TGTGCCAGCAAGGGGACTAGGATTTTAGATACGCAGTATTTT
.,10,TRBJ1-2,.,TRBV20-1,CSATGSRYTF,TGCAGTGCTACCGGGAGTCGCTACACCTTC
.,16,TRBJ2-4,.,TRBV7-2,CASSSRATANKNIQYF,TGTGCCAGCAGCTCGAGGGCCACAGCAAACAAAAACATTCAGTACTTC
few,14,TRBJ1-2,.,TRBV28,CASTPGGEVYGYTF,TGTGCCAGCACCCCCGGGGGGGAAGTCTATGGCTACACCTTC
.,13,TRBJ2-2,.,TRBV10-3,CAISVEGAGELFF,TGTGCCATCAGTGTGGAGGGGGCCGGGGAGCTGTTTTTT
.,13,TRBJ1-1,.,TRBV5-1,CTSSLVVGTEAFF,TGCACCAGCAGCTTGGTGGTCGGAACTGAAGCTTTCTTT
.,14,TRBJ2-6,.,TRBV28,CASSLFGEGNVLTF,TGTGCCAGCAGTCTCTTCGGGGAAGGTAACGTCCTGACTTTC
.,14,TRBJ1-2,.,TRBV4-2,CASSQGTGSYGYTF,TGTGCCAGCAGCCAAGGAACAGGGAGCTATGGCTACACCTTC
few,15,TRBJ2-3,TRBD2,TRBV7-8,CASTPRTQRGVTQYF,TGTGCCAGCACCCCCAGAACCCAGCGGGGAGTTACGCAGTATTTT
.,14,TRBJ2-7,TRBD1,TRBV5-1,CASSWTGRFSEQYF,TGCGCCAGCAGCTGGACAGGGCGGTTCTCCGAGCAGTACTTC
few,16,TRBJ2-7,TRBD2,TRBV7-9,CASSSPGTRELYEQYF,TGTGCCAGCAGTTCCCCCGGGACTAGGGAACTCTACGAGCAGTACTTC
few,15,TRBJ2-3,.,TRBV5-4,CASSLWSVTRDTQYF,TGTGCCAGCAGCTTGTGGTCCGTAACCAGGGATACGCAGTATTTT
.,13,TRBJ2-7,.,TRBV29-1,CSVSSGATYEQYF,TGCAGCGTTAGTAGCGGAGCGACCTACGAGCAGTACTTC
few,16,TRBJ2-2,TRBD1,TRBV5-1,CASSPSLDRSAGELFF,TGCGCCAGCAGCCCAAGTTTGGACAGGTCGGCCGGGGAGCTGTTTTTT
.,15,TRBJ2-5,TRBD2,TRBV4-3,CASSPRAGALETQYF,TGCGCCAGCAGCCCACGAGCGGGAGCCCTGGAGACCCAGTACTTC
few,14,TRBJ2-2,.,TRBV7-3,CASSLGTNTGELFF,TGTGCCAGCAGCTTAGGGACTAACACCGGGGAGCTGTTTTTT
.,13,TRBJ2-2,.,TRBV7-2,CASSLLITGELFF,TGTGCCAGCAGCTTACTGATCACCGGGGAGCTGTTTTTT
.,16,TRBJ2-1,TRBD2,TRBV6-6,CASSLGKIAGVYEQFF,TGTGCCAGCAGCCTGGGGAAGATAGCGGGAGTTTATGAGCAGTTCTTC
.,13,TRBJ1-1,TRBD1,TRBV6-4,CASSPTPGQGPFF,TGTGCCAGCAGCCCAACTCCGGGACAGGGACCTTTCTTT
few,13,TRBJ2-3,.,TRBV7-2,CASSLDSTDTQYF,TGTGCCAGCAGCTTAGACAGCACAGATACGCAGTATTTT
.,12,TRBJ2-4,.,TRBV6-6,CASIGGKNIQYF,TGTGCCAGCATTGGCGGCAAAAACATTCAGTACTTC
few,16,TRBJ2-3,TRBD2,TRBV5-4,CASSIGTSGIKDTQYF,TGTGCCAGCAGCATAGGGACTAGCGGGATTAAAGATACGCAGTATTTT
few,17,TRBJ2-4,TRBD2,TRBV11-2,CASSLGISGRAKNIQYF,TGTGCCAGCAGCTTAGGGATTAGCGGGAGGGCCAAAAACATTCAGTACTTC
few,15,TRBJ2-3,TRBD1,TRBV6-5,CASSYGQGQTDTQYF,TGTGCCAGCAGTTACGGACAGGGGCAAACAGATACGCAGTATTTT
few,13,TRBJ1-2,.,TRBV10-3,CAISATEPHGYTF,TGTGCCATCAGTGCAACGGAACCCCATGGCTACACCTTC
.,13,TRBJ2-5,.,TRBV13,CASSFGGQETQYF,TGTGCCAGCAGCTTCGGCGGACAGGAGACCCAGTACTTC